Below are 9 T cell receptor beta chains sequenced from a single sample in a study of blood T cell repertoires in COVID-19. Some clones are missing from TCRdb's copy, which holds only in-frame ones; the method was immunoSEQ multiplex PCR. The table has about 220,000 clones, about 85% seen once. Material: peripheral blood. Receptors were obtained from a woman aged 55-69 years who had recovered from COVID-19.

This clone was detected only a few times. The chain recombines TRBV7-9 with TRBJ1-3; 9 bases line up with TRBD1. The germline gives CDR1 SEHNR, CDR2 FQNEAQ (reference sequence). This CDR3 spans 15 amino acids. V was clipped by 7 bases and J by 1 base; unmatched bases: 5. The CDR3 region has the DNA TGTGCCAGCAACCCGGGACAGGGTTCTGGAAACACCATATATTTT. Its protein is CASNPGQGSGNTIYF.

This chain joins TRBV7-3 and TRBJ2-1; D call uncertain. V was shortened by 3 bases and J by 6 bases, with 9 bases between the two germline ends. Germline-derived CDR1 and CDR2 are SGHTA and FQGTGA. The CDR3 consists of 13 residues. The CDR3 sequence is CASSLQRSNEQFF. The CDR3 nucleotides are TGTGCCAGCAGCTTGCAACGCAGCAATGAGCAGTTCTTC.

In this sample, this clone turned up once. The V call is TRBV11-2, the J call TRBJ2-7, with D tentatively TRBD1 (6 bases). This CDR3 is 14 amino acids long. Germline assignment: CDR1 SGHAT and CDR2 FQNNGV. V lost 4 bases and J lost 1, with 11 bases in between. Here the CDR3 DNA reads TGTGCCAGCAGCTCCTACAGGGCTTCCTACGAGCAGTACTTC. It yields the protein CASSSYRASYEQYF.

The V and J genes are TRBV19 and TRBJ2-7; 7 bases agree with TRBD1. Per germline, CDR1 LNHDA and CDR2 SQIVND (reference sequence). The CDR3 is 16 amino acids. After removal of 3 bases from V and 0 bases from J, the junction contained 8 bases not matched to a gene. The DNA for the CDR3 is TGTGCCAGTAGTATCGAGGTAGGGACAGCCTCCTACGAGCAGTACTTC. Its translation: CASSIEVGTASYEQYF.

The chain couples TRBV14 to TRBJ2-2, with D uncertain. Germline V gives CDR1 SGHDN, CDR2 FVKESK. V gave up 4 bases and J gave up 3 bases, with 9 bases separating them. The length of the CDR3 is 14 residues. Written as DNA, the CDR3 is TGTGCCAGCAGCCGGGCCGCACACACCGGGGAGCTGTTTTTT. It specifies CASSRAAHTGELFF.

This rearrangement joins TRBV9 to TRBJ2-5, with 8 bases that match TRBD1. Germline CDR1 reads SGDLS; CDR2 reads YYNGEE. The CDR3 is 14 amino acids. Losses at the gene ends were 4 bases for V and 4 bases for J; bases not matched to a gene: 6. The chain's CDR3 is CASSPQGATETQYF. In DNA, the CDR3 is TGTGCCAGCAGCCCCCAGGGGGCAACAGAGACCCAGTACTTC.

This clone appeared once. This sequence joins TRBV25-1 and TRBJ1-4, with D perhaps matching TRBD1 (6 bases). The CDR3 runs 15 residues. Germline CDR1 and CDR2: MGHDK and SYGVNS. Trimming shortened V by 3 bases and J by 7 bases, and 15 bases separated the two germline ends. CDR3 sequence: CASSDPTGLGEKLFF. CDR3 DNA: TGTGCCAGCAGTGACCCGACAGGCTTAGGTGAAAAACTGTTTTTT. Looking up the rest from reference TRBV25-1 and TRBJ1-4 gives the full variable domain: EADIYQTPRYLVIGTGKKITLECSQTMGHDKMYWYQQDPGMELHLIHYSYGVNSTEKGDLSSESTVSRIRTEHFPLTLESARPSHTSQYLCASSDPTGLGEKLFFGSGTQLSVL.

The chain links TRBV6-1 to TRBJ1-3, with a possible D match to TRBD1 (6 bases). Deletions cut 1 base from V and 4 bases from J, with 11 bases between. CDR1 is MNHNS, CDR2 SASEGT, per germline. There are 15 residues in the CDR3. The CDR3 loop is CASSEETGWGNTIYF. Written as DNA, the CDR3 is TGTGCCAGCAGTGAAGAAACAGGGTGGGGAAACACCATATATTTT.

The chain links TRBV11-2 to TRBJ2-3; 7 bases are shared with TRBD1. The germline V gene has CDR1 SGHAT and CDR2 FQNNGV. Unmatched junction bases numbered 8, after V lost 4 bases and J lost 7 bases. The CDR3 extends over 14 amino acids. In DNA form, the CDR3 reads TGTGCCAGCAGCTCCCCCCAAGGGGGCAATACGCAGTATTTT. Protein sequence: CASSSPQGGNTQYF.